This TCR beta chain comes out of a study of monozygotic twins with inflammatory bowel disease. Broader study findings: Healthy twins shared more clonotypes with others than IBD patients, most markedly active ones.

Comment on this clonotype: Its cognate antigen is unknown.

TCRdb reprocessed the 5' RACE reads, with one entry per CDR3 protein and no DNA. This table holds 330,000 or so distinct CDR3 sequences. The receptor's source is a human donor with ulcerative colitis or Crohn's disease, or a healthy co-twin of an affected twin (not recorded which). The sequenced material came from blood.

CDR3 region: CASIPRRGPMDTQYF. This rearrangement joins TRBV6-2 or TRBV6-3 to TRBJ2-3; TCRdb outputs TRBD1, but without DNA this stays unchecked. Per germline, CDR1 MNHEY and CDR2 SVGEGT. This CDR3 contains 15 residues.